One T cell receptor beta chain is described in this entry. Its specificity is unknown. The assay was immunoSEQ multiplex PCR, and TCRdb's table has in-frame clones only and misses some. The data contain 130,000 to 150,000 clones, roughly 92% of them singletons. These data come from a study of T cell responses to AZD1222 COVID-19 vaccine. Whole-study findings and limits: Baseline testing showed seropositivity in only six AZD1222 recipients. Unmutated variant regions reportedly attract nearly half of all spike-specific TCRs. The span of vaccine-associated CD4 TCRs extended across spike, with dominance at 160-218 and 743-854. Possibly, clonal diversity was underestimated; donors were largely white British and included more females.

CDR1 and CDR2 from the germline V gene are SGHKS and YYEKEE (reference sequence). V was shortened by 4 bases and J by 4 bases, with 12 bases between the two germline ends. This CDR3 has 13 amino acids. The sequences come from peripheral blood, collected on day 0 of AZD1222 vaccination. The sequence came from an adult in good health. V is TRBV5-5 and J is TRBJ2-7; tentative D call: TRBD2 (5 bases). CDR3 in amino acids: CASSRGWRYEQYF. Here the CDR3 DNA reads TGTGCCAGCAGCCGGGGATGGAGGTACGAGCAGTACTTC.